A selection of T cell receptor beta chains follows, all from one sample in a study of CD8 T cells in ankylosing spondylitis. TCRdb re-analysed the 5' RACE reads in MiXCR, keeping a single row per CDR3 protein. The data hold some 270,000 distinct CDR3 sequences, with roughly 32% observed a single time. Source material: blood, either unsorted or a sorted T cell fraction (not recorded which). Receptors originate from a male donor with ankylosing spondylitis or in good health (not recorded which). CDR3s include the opening cysteine and the closing phenylalanine or tryptophan. A D gene is named only where the DNA matches it firmly. Clone size is stated in some rows and not others, as once, few, many or a class when expanded.

few	TRBV20-1	TRBJ1-5	-	CSARTQGMATNQPQHF	TGCAGTGCTAGAACTCAGGGGATGGCCACGAATCAGCCCCAGCATTTT
-	TRBV7-9	TRBJ2-3	TRBD1	CASSMTGGGDTQYF	TGTGCCAGCAGCATGACAGGGGGCGGGGATACGCAGTATTTT
many	TRBV20-1	TRBJ2-1	-	CSARENRGMSNEQFF	TGCAGTGCTAGAGAGAACAGAGGGATGAGCAATGAGCAGTTCTTC
-	TRBV24-1	TRBJ2-7	TRBD1	CATSDPGQGNEQYF	TGTGCCACCAGTGATCCGGGACAGGGTAACGAGCAGTACTTC
-	TRBV4-1	TRBJ1-5	-	CASSQTEAPRTEGLQHF	TGCGCCAGCAGCCAAACAGAAGCACCGCGGACAGAGGGGCTCCAGCATTTT
-	TRBV15	TRBJ2-2	TRBD1	CATSRPRPGQGTTGELFF	TGTGCCACCAGCAGGCCCAGACCGGGACAGGGTACCACCGGGGAGCTGTTTTTT
-	TRBV20-1	TRBJ2-7	-	CSARPAGGNNYEQYF	TGCAGTGCTAGACCAGCAGGCGGCAACAACTACGAGCAGTACTTC
-	TRBV7-9	TRBJ2-7	TRBD1	CASTRQGDPYEQYF	TGTGCCAGCACCCGACAGGGGGATCCCTACGAGCAGTACTTC
few	TRBV4-1	TRBJ1-4	-	CASSPGGVNEKLFF	TGCGCCAGCAGCCCGGGGGGCGTTAATGAAAAACTGTTTTTT
few	TRBV15	TRBJ2-1	-	CATSRDQRGPPYNEQFF	TGTGCCACCAGCAGAGATCAAAGGGGACCCCCCTACAATGAGCAGTTCTTC
few	TRBV5-1	TRBJ2-6	-	CASSLEGGAGANVLTF	TGCGCCAGCAGCTTGGAGGGGGGTGCTGGGGCCAACGTCCTGACTTTC
few	TRBV12-3/TRBV12-4	TRBJ2-5	TRBD1	CASSRGRGRETQYF	TGTGCCAGCTCCCGGGGCAGGGGGCGAGAGACCCAGTACTTC
few	TRBV7-2	TRBJ2-3	-	CASSLGVGAFGDTQYF	TGTGCCAGCAGCTTAGGGGTCGGGGCCTTCGGAGATACGCAGTATTTT
-	TRBV5-1	TRBJ2-7	-	CASSLVGSLYEQYF	TGCGCCAGCAGCTTGGTCGGATCCCTCTACGAGCAGTACTTC
-	TRBV20-1	TRBJ1-2	TRBD1	CSASGQGANYGYTF	TGCAGTGCTAGCGGACAGGGGGCGAACTATGGCTACACCTTC
-	TRBV7-8	TRBJ2-7	-	CASSLVTGPWPEQYF	TGTGCCAGCAGCTTAGTGACAGGCCCCTGGCCCGAGCAGTACTTC
-	TRBV11-1	TRBJ2-6	TRBD1	CASSLLVEQGSGANVLTF	TGTGCCAGCAGCCTACTAGTAGAACAGGGGTCTGGGGCCAACGTCCTGACTTTC
-	TRBV30	TRBJ2-5	-	CAWTYRIQETQYF	TGTGCCTGGACTTACAGGATCCAAGAGACCCAGTACTTC
few	TRBV12-3/TRBV12-4	TRBJ2-1	TRBD2	CASSSGTIGEQFF	TGTGCCAGCAGTTCAGGGACTATCGGTGAGCAGTTCTTC
many	TRBV20-1	TRBJ2-7	-	CSASGAYEQYF	TGCAGTGCTAGCGGGGCTTACGAGCAGTACTTC
-	TRBV12-3/TRBV12-4	TRBJ2-3	TRBD1	CASSLDGQGSDTQYF	TGTGCCAGCAGTTTAGATGGACAGGGGTCAGATACGCAGTATTTT
-	TRBV9	TRBJ1-2	-	CASSVDRQLSYGYTF	TGTGCCAGCAGCGTCGACAGGCAATTATCCTATGGCTACACCTTC
-	TRBV6-5	TRBJ2-3	TRBD2	CASSSGLAGAGVDTQYF	TGTGCCAGCAGTTCGGGACTAGCGGGGGCTGGTGTAGATACGCAGTATTTT
few	TRBV15	TRBJ2-7	-	CATSISLGWDYEQYF	TGTGCCACCTCCATTTCCCTCGGTTGGGATTACGAGCAGTACTTC
-	TRBV12-3/TRBV12-4	TRBJ1-1	-	CASSFGPGGNTEAFF	TGTGCCAGCAGTTTTGGGCCGGGGGGGAACACTGAAGCTTTCTTT
many	TRBV20-1	TRBJ2-5	TRBD1	CSARDPDRVETQYF	TGCAGTGCTAGAGATCCGGACAGGGTGGAGACCCAGTACTTC
-	TRBV16	TRBJ2-7	-	CASSQSEFTEQYF	TGTGCCAGCAGCCAATCGGAATTTACCGAGCAGTACTTC
-	TRBV29-1	TRBJ2-5	-	CSVVFTNQETQYF	TGCAGCGTTGTATTTACAAATCAAGAGACCCAGTACTTC
few	TRBV20-1	TRBJ2-5	TRBD1	CSARDRGGETQYF	TGCAGTGCTAGGGACAGGGGAGGAGAGACCCAGTACTTC
few	TRBV13	TRBJ1-3	-	CASRYAISGNTHPSF	TGTGCCAGCAGATACGCCATCTCTGGAAACACCCACCCAAGTTTT
many	TRBV20-1	TRBJ2-7	TRBD1	CSARGGTVNYEQYF	TGCAGTGCTAGAGGGGGGACAGTTAACTACGAGCAGTACTTC
-	TRBV29-1	TRBJ1-1	-	CSLLGPNTEAFF	TGCAGCCTCCTTGGTCCGAACACTGAAGCTTTCTTT
few	TRBV29-1	TRBJ2-3	-	CSGYSGTDTQYF	TGCAGCGGATACAGTGGCACAGATACGCAGTATTTT
few	TRBV4-1	TRBJ2-3	TRBD2	CASSQGGASGGGDTQYF	TGCGCCAGCAGCCAGGGCGGTGCTAGCGGGGGTGGGGATACGCAGTATTTT
few	TRBV29-1	TRBJ2-5	TRBD2	CSVVPHQRGGRETQYF	TGCAGCGTTGTCCCCCACCAGCGGGGGGGCCGAGAGACCCAGTACTTC
-	TRBV6-5	TRBJ2-5	TRBD2	CASSRSGLAGAGGETQYF	TGTGCCAGCAGTCGCTCGGGACTAGCGGGGGCCGGGGGGGAGACCCAGTACTTC
-	TRBV20-1	TRBJ2-1	-	CSARPRGEQFF	TGCAGTGCTAGGCCCCGAGGGGAGCAGTTCTTC
-	TRBV6-5	TRBJ2-5	TRBD1	CASSYRGQGAFSETQYF	TGTGCCAGCAGTTATCGGGGACAGGGGGCGTTCTCAGAGACCCAGTACTTC
-	TRBV20-1	TRBJ1-2	TRBD1	CSASGTGGGGYTF	TGCAGTGCTAGTGGGACAGGGGGGGGAGGCTACACCTTC
-	TRBV7-2	TRBJ2-4	TRBD1	CASSPDRIAKNIQYF	TGTGCCAGCAGCCCGGACAGGATAGCCAAAAACATTCAGTACTTC
-	TRBV20-1	TRBJ1-5	-	CSAGERGYSNQPQHF	TGCAGTGCGGGGGAACGAGGGTATAGCAATCAGCCCCAGCATTTT
-	TRBV11-2	TRBJ2-1	-	CASSFYLWAPELSYNEQFF	TGTGCCAGCAGCTTCTACTTATGGGCCCCGGAACTCTCCTACAATGAGCAGTTCTTC
-	TRBV3-1	TRBJ2-3	-	CASSPRKPSTDTQYF	TGTGCCAGCAGCCCCAGGAAGCCTAGCACAGATACGCAGTATTTT
once	TRBV7-2	TRBJ1-5	-	CASSLEGAVGIKPQHF	TGTGCCAGCAGCTTAGAAGGGGCGGTGGGAATCAAGCCCCAGCATTTT
-	TRBV10-3	TRBJ2-3	TRBD1	CAISRDRDTDTQYF	TGTGCCATCAGCCGGGACAGGGACACAGATACGCAGTATTTT
-	TRBV12-3/TRBV12-4	TRBJ2-1	TRBD2	CASSLARGGKVRFF	TGTGCCAGCAGTTTAGCGCGGGGGGGGAAGGTGCGGTTCTTC
few	TRBV15	TRBJ2-5	-	CATSRGWAQETQYF	TGTGCCACCAGCAGAGGTTGGGCCCAGGAGACCCAGTACTTC
-	TRBV5-1	TRBJ2-7	TRBD1	CASSYGTGAYEQYF	TGCGCCAGCAGCTACGGGACAGGGGCCTACGAGCAGTACTTC
few	TRBV12-3/TRBV12-4	TRBJ1-4	-	CASRSFADEKLFF	TGTGCCAGCAGATCATTCGCCGATGAAAAACTGTTTTTT
few	TRBV6-2/TRBV6-3	TRBJ2-3	-	CASSYAGPWDTQYF	TGTGCCAGCAGTTACGCGGGACCGTGGGATACGCAGTATTTT
few	TRBV7-9	TRBJ1-1	TRBD1	CASSTTGGGRPFTEAFF	TGTGCCAGCAGCACGACAGGGGGGGGCAGGCCCTTCACTGAAGCTTTCTTT
few	TRBV5-1	TRBJ2-1	-	CASSSDNNEQFF	TGCGCCAGCAGCTCTGACAACAATGAGCAGTTCTTC
-	TRBV20-1	TRBJ2-7	TRBD1	CSAPNPGTGNYEQYF	TGCAGTGCTCCCAATCCCGGGACAGGGAACTACGAGCAGTACTTC
-	TRBV5-1	TRBJ2-7	-	CASSLTGLYEQYF	TGCGCCAGCAGCTTGACGGGACTTTACGAGCAGTACTTC
-	TRBV6-5	TRBJ1-1	-	CASSYGREGVAFF	TGTGCCAGCAGTTACGGTCGGGAAGGGGTGGCTTTCTTT
few	TRBV12-3/TRBV12-4	TRBJ2-7	TRBD1	CASSTRQGFHEQYF	TGTGCCAGCAGTACTCGACAGGGGTTCCACGAGCAGTACTTC
-	TRBV20-1	TRBJ2-6	TRBD2	CSARDEGAGPASGANVLTF	TGCAGTGCTAGAGATGAAGGAGCGGGGCCAGCCTCTGGGGCCAACGTCCTGACTTTC
-	TRBV7-2	TRBJ2-7	TRBD2	CASSLVLAADYEQYF	TGTGCCAGCAGCTTAGTACTAGCGGCAGACTACGAGCAGTACTTC
few	TRBV4-2	TRBJ1-6	-	CASSQDLGLSSYNSPLHF	TGTGCCAGCAGCCAAGATCTGGGACTCAGCTCCTATAATTCACCCCTCCACTTT